The 5 T cell receptor beta chains in this list originate from one sample, sequenced in a study of identical twins. A single record per CDR3 protein comes from TCRdb applying MiXCR to the 5' RACE reads. The sample holds nearly 650,000 distinct CDR3 sequences, around 7.5% seen once. The same specimen was also included in a second study, on yellow fever vaccine responses in identical twins.

Sequencing used PBMCs. The receptors were sampled from a woman younger than 35 in good health.

This clonotype was found a few times. The chain is built from TRBV5-1 and TRBJ2-6; D is unclear. V was shortened by 0 bases and J by 0 bases, with 7 bases between the two germline ends. CDR3 length equals 16 residues. Germline-derived CDR1 and CDR2 are SGHRS and YFSETQ. As DNA, the CDR3 is TGCGCCAGCAGCTTGGAGGGTACCTCTGGGGCCAACGTCCTGACTTTC. Protein product: CASSLEGTSGANVLTF. Full variable domain (outside the CDR3, taken from reference TRBV5-1 and TRBJ2-6): KAGVTQTPRYLIKTRGQQVTLSCSPISGHRSVSWYQQTPGQGLQFLFEYFSETQRNKGNFPGRFSGRQFSNSRSEMNVSTLELGDSALYLCASSLEGTSGANVLTFGAGSRLTVL.

The rearrangement uses TRBV7-2 and TRBJ1-1, with 8 nucleotides matching TRBD1. From germline, CDR1 is SGHTA and CDR2 FQGNSA. V was clipped by 6 bases and J by 4 bases; unmatched bases: 7. CDR3 length: 14 amino acids. The CDR3 loop is CASRRRGLGTEAFF. The CDR3 coding sequence is TGTGCCAGCAGACGCAGGGGGCTGGGCACTGAAGCTTTCTTT. Supplemented by reference TRBV7-2 and TRBJ1-1, the full variable domain reads GAGVSQSPSNKVTEKGKDVELRCDPISGHTALYWYRQSLGQGLEFLIYFQGNSAPDKSGLPSDRFSAERTGGSVSTLTIQRTQQEDSAVYLCASRRRGLGTEAFFGQGTRLTVV.

This clonotype was observed a few times. This chain joins TRBV9 and TRBJ2-1; D not resolved. CDR1 is SGDLS, CDR2 YYNGEE, per germline. This CDR3 comprises 15 residues. V was clipped by 3 bases and J by 2 bases, with 12 bases between them. CDR3 amino acids: CASSDGNQAYNEQFF. CDR3 nucleotide sequence: TGTGCCAGCAGCGATGGCAATCAGGCCTACAATGAGCAGTTCTTC.

The chain is built from TRBV6-1 and TRBJ1-2; D is unresolved. The CDR3 consists of 12 residues. Germline V CDR1 and CDR2: MNHNS, SASEGT. Trimming removed 7 bases at V and 8 bases at J, with 14 bases between. The DNA of the CDR3 is TGTGCCAGCACCGGGGAACCCGACGGCTACACCTTC. Translation: CASTGEPDGYTF.

This chain connects TRBV3-1 to TRBJ2-1; 12 nucleotides match TRBD2. J gave up 7 bases and V 4 bases, and 8 bases lay outside the gene matches. The CDR3 is 16 amino acids. CDR1 LGHDT and CDR2 YNNKEL come from the germline V gene (reference sequence). The CDR3 loop reads CASSPYIGLAGNEQFF. The CDR3 nucleotides are TGTGCCAGCAGCCCTTATATAGGACTAGCGGGGAATGAGCAGTTCTTC.